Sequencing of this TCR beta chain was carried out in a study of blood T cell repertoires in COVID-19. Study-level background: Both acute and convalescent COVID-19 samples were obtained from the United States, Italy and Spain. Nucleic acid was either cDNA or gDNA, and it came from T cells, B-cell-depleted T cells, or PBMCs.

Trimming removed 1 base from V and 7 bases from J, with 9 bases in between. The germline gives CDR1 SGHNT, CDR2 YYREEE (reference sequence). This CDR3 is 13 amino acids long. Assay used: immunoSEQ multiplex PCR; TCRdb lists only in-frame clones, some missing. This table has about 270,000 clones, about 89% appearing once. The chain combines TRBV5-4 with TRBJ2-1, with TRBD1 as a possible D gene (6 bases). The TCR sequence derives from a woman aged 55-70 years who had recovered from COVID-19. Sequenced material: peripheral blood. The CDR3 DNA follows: TGTGCCAGCAGCTTGACAGGGTTGAATGAGCAGTTCTTC. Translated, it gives CASSLTGLNEQFF.